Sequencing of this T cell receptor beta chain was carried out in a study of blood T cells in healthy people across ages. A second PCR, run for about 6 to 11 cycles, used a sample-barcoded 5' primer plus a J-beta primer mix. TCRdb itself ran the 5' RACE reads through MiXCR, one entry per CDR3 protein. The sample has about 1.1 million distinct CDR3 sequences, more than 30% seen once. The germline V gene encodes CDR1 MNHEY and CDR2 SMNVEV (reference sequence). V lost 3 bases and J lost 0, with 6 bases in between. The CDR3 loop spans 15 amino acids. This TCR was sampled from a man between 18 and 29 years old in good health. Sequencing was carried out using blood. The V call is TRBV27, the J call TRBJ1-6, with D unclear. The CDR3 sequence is CASSFTDSYNSPLHF. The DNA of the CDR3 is TGTGCCAGCAGTTTCACCGACTCCTATAATTCACCCCTCCACTTT.